The rows below give T cell receptor beta chains drawn from one sample of a study of vaccination and CD4 T cells after COVID-19. TCRdb reprocessed the PCR reads via MiXCR and lists one record per CDR3 protein. The sample contains around 19,000 distinct CDR3 sequences, less than 80% of which appear only once. The sample in question was CD4+ T cells from blood, obtained before SARS-CoV-2 vaccination. These receptor sequences come from a human donor who had recovered from COVID-19. Each CDR3 is given with its conserved first and last residue. The D gene is left open where the match is weak. Part of the rows lack a size; the others show once, few, many or a class for expanded clones.

j_call clone_size v_call d_call cdr3_nt cdr3_aa
TRBJ2-7 NA TRBV12-3/TRBV12-4 TRBD1 TGTGCCAGCAGACCACAGGGGGCGCCCCTCGAGCAGTACTTC CASRPQGAPLEQYF
TRBJ2-7 few TRBV7-9 NA TGTGCCAGCAGCTCGGACGGCTCCTACGAGCAGTACTTC CASSSDGSYEQYF
TRBJ2-7 NA TRBV14 NA TGTGCCAGCAGCCAAGTGTCGGGCCGAGCCTACGAGCAGTACTTC CASSQVSGRAYEQYF
TRBJ2-7 NA TRBV27 NA TGTGCCAGCAGGGGGACTCGGGTCCCCTACGAGCAGTACTTC CASRGTRVPYEQYF
TRBJ1-1 NA TRBV30 NA TGTGCCTGTCATAACAGGGAAGCTTTCTTT CACHNREAFF
TRBJ2-7 once TRBV19 TRBD1 TGTGCCAGCGGAGATCCGGGACAGTCCTACGAGCAGTACTTC CASGDPGQSYEQYF
TRBJ1-2 NA TRBV20-1 NA TGCAGTGCTAGACCAGGGCCGGGCGATGGCTACACCTTC CSARPGPGDGYTF
TRBJ1-5 NA TRBV2 NA TGTGCCAGCAGGGGGGGGGAGCCCCAGCATTTT CASRGGEPQHF
TRBJ1-5 NA TRBV24-1 NA TGTGCCACCAGTGACCCCCCTTCGTGGGCCCAGCATTTT CATSDPPSWAQHF
TRBJ2-7 NA TRBV7-7 TRBD1 TGTGCTAGCAGCTTATCATCGACAGGGGTGGCAATCGTTAGTTACGAGCAGTACTTC CASSLSSTGVAIVSYEQYF
TRBJ2-3 NA TRBV6-4 NA TGTGCCAGCAGTGACTCTTCCGGGAGCACGCAGTATTTT CASSDSSGSTQYF
TRBJ2-7 once TRBV20-1 NA TGCAGTGCTAGGGGGGCTAGCGGAGGTTACGAGCAGTACTTC CSARGASGGYEQYF
TRBJ2-3 NA TRBV6-5 NA TGTGCCAGCAGTTACTCAAGGGGGGGCCCAGATACGCAGTATTTT CASSYSRGGPDTQYF
TRBJ2-2 NA TRBV6-1 NA TGTGCCAGCAGTGTAGGGGCCGGGGAGCTGTTTTTT CASSVGAGELFF
TRBJ1-2 few TRBV6-1 NA TGTGCCAGCAGCCGTGCGGGTCCCGGTCACTACACCTTC CASSRAGPGHYTF
TRBJ1-2 once TRBV20-1 TRBD1 TGCAGTGCTTCACCCAACAGGGGAGGCGACTATGGCTACACCTTC CSASPNRGGDYGYTF
TRBJ2-5 NA TRBV6-1 TRBD1 TGTGCCAGCAGCGGGACAGTAAAAGAGACCCAGTACTTC CASSGTVKETQYF
TRBJ2-3 NA TRBV7-3 NA TGTGCCAGCAGCCCAAACCTAGCGAGGGACACAGATACGCAGTATTTT CASSPNLARDTDTQYF
TRBJ2-3 NA TRBV20-1 NA TGCAGTGCTAGTCTCGCGGGGGCCAGCACAGATACGCAGTATTTT CSASLAGASTDTQYF
TRBJ1-5 NA TRBV20-1 NA TGCAGTGCAAAAACGGACTCAAGCAATCAGCCCCAGCATTTT CSAKTDSSNQPQHF
TRBJ2-7 NA TRBV2 TRBD1 TGTGCCAGCAGTAGACAGGGCGTATATGACGAGCAGTACTTC CASSRQGVYDEQYF
TRBJ1-5 few TRBV12-3/TRBV12-4 TRBD1 TGTGCCAGCAGTAACAGGGGAAATCAGCCCCAGCATTTT CASSNRGNQPQHF
TRBJ2-7 NA TRBV19 NA TGTGCCAGTAGTCCTACCGGACGGTCCTACGAGCAGTACTTC CASSPTGRSYEQYF
TRBJ2-3 once TRBV15 NA TGTGCCACCAGCAGAGATAGGCCCCGCACAGATACGCAGTATTTT CATSRDRPRTDTQYF
TRBJ1-1 once TRBV5-4 TRBD1 TGTGCCAGCAGACCACAGGGGGCAAGGAACACTGAAGCTTTCTTT CASRPQGARNTEAFF
TRBJ2-2 few TRBV6-1 NA TGTGCCAGCGGTCGGGGCCCGAACACCGGGGAGCTGTTTTTT CASGRGPNTGELFF
TRBJ2-3 few TRBV20-1 TRBD2 TGCGGGGGGGACTACCGTGGGACGCAGTATTTT CGGDYRGTQYF
TRBJ2-3 NA TRBV6-1 NA TGTGCCAGCAGTGAAGGGGGCTCAGGGGCAGATACGCAGTATTTT CASSEGGSGADTQYF
TRBJ2-7 NA TRBV7-6 TRBD2 TGTGCCAGCAGCACGGGCCGACTAGCGGGGACCTACGAGCAGTACTTC CASSTGRLAGTYEQYF